This TCR beta chain originates from a study of cytomegalovirus exposure and HLA in healthy donors. General observations from the study: Cytomegalovirus status, reportedly, was diagnosed with high specificity and sensitivity by the classifier.

V was pared by 5 bases and J by 5 bases, with 13 bases of the junction left unmatched. The CDR3 runs 16 residues. The germline CDR1 and CDR2 sequences are SGHVS and FNYEAQ. In the PCR, 60 Vbeta and 13 Jbeta primers were used. The table came from immunoSEQ multiplex PCR; TCRdb's copy has only in-frame clones and leaves some out. The table includes approximately 290,000 clones, roughly 80% detected once. Note on this clone: Antigen: not known.

What was sequenced was PBMCs. The chain employs TRBV7-6 and TRBJ2-7; 9 nucleotides match TRBD2. The receptor's source is a girl aged 2 to 10 in good health and CMV-seronegative. CDR3 DNA sequence: TGTGCCAGCAGCCGTATTAGCGGGAGATCCCCGCACGAGCAGTACTTC. Translated: CASSRISGRSPHEQYF.